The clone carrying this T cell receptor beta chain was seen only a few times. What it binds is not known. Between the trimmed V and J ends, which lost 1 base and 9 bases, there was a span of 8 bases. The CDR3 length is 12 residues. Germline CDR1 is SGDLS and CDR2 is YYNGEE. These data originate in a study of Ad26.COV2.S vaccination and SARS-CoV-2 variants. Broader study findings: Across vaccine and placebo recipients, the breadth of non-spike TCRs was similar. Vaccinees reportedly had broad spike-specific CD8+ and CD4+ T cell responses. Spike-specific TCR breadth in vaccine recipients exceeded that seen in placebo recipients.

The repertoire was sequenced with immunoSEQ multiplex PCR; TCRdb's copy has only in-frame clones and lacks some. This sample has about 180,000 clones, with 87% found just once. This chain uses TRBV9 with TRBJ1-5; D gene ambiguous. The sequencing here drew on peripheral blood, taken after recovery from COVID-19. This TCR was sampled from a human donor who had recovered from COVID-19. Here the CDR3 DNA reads TGTGCCAGCAGCGTAATAGGAGGGCCCCAGCATTTT. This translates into CASSVIGGPQHF.